This TCR beta chain emerged from a study of beta chain features in type 1 diabetes. Germline-derived CDR1 and CDR2 are SGHTA and FQGTGA. The V end lost 3 bases, the J end lost 0 bases, and 9 bases lay between the germline ends. The CDR3 is 15 amino acids. Comments on this clone: Its antigen is as yet unknown.

General study findings and limits: Among all four CD4+ subsets, Type 1 diabetes patients had TCRB CDR3s that were moderately but significantly shorter.

The sequenced template was cDNA made from the entire isolated RNA. TCRdb's table, derived via immunoSEQ multiplex PCR, lists solely in-frame clones and lacks some. The table records about 150,000 clones, around 10% of them present only once. The sequenced material came from central memory CD4+ T cells from blood. The source of this sequence is a man aged 30 to 39 with type 1 diabetes. The chain recombines TRBV7-3 with TRBJ2-1; D possibly corresponds to TRBD1 (5 bases). The CDR3 region has the DNA TGTGCCAGCAGCTTGGGGCCAAGCTCCTACAATGAGCAGTTCTTC. Translation: CASSLGPSSYNEQFF. Full variable domain (remainder filled in from reference TRBV7-3 and TRBJ2-1): GAGVSQTPSNKVTEKGKYVELRCDPISGHTALYWYRQSLGQGPEFLIYFQGTGAADDSGLPNDRFFAVRPEGSVSTLKIQRTERGDSAVYLCASSLGPSSYNEQFFGPGTRLTVL.